The clone carrying this T cell receptor beta chain was picked up one time. Sequencing was performed with immunoSEQ multiplex PCR; in TCRdb, only in-frame clones are kept and a portion is missing. The sample yields approximately 2.1 million clones, approximately 95% seen once. This specimen comes from a study of shared clonotypes between healthy human individuals. Germline CDR1 and CDR2: MDHEN and SYDVKM. Trimming left V 10 bases short and J 5 bases short, with 20 bases between. The CDR3 is 14 amino acids. This sequence joins TRBV28 and TRBJ2-5; either TRBD1 or TRBD2 may supply D (5 bases each). This receptor was taken from a man between 18 and 35 years old in good health. Some clones in this sample may be carry-over from other donors' samples. Sample: naive CD4+ T cells from PBMCs. Subset in this sample: CD45RA+ positively selected. The CDR3 nucleotides read TGTGCCACCCGATCCGGGGACCCGAAGGAGACCCAGTACTTC. Translation gives CATRSGDPKETQYF.